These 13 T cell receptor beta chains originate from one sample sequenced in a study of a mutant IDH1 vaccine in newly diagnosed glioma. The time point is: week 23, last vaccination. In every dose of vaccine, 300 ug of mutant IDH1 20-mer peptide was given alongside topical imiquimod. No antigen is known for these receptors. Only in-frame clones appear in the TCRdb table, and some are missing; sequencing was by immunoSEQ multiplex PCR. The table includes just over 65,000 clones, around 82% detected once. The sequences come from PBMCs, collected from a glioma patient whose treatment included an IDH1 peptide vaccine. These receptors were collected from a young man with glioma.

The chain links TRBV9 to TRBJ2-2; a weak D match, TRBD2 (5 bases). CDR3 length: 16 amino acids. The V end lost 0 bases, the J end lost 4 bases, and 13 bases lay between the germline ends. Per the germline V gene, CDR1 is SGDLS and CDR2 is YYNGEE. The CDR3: CASSVDGIFSTGELFF. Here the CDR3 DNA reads TGTGCCAGCAGCGTAGACGGGATCTTCAGCACCGGGGAGCTGTTTTTT. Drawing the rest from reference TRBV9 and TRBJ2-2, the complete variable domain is DSGVTQTPKHLITATGQRVTLRCSPRSGDLSVYWYQQSLDQGLQFLIQYYNGEERAKGNILERFSAQQFPDLHSELNLSSLELGDSALYFCASSVDGIFSTGELFFGEGSRLTVL.

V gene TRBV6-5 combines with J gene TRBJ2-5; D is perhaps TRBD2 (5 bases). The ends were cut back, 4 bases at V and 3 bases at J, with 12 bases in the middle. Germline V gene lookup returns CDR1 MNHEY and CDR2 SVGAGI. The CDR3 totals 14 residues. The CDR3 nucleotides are TGTGCCAGCAGTTGGAGAACGGAGGAAGAGACCCAGTACTTC. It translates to CASSWRTEEETQYF.

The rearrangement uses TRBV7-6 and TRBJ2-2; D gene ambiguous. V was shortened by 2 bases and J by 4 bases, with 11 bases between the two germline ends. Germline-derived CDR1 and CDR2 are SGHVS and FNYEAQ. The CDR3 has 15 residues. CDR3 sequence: CASSLLGPGTGELFF. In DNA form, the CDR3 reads TGTGCCAGCAGCTTATTAGGGCCAGGCACCGGGGAGCTGTTTTTT.

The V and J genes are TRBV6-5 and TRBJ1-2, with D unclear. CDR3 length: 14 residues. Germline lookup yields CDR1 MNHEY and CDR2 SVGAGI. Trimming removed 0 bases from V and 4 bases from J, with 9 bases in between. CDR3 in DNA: TGTGCCAGCAGTTACTCGGCAGGCCCCTATGGCTACACCTTC. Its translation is CASSYSAGPYGYTF.

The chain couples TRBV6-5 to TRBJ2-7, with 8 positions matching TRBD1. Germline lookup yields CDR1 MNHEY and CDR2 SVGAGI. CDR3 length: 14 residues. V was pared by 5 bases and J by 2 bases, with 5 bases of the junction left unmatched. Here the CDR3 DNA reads TGTGCCAGCAGTCATGGACAGGGAACCTACGAGCAGTACTTC. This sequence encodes CASSHGQGTYEQYF.

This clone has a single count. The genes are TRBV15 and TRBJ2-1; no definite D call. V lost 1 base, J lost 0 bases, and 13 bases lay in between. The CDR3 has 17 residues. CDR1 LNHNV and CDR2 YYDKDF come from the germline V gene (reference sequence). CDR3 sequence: CATSRVEGLGSYNEQFF. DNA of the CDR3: TGTGCCACCAGCAGAGTTGAAGGGTTGGGCTCCTACAATGAGCAGTTCTTC.

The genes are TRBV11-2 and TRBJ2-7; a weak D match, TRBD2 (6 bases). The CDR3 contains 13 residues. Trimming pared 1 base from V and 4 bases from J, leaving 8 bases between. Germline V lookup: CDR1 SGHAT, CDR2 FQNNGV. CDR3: CASSLVREYEQYF. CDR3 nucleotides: TGTGCCAGCAGCTTAGTTCGGGAGTACGAGCAGTACTTC.

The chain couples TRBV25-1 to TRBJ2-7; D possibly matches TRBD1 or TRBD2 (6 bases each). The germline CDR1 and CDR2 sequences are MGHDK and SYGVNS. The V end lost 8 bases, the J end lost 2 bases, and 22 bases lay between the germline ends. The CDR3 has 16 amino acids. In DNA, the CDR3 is TGTGCCAGCGGCATGGACAGCCCTGGGGGGACCTACGAGCAGTACTTC. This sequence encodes CASGMDSPGGTYEQYF.

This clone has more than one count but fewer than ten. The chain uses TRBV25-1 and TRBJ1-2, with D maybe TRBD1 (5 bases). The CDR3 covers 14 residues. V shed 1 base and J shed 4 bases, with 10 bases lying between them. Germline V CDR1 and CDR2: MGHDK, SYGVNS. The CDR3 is CASSESPQGYGYTF. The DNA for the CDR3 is TGTGCCAGCAGTGAATCCCCGCAGGGCTATGGCTACACCTTC.

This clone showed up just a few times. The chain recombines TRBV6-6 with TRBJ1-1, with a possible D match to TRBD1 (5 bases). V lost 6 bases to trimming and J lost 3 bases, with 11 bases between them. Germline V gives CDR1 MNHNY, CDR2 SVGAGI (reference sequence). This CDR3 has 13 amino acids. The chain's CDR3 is CASRGGLYTEAFF. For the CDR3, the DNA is TGTGCCAGCAGGGGGGGGTTGTACACTGAAGCTTTCTTT.

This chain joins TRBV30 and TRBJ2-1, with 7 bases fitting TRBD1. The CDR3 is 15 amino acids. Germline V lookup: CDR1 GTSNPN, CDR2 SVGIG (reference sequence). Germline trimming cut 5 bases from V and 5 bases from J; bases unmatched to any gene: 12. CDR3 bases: TGTGCCTGGGTTTTTTGGGACAGACCCAACAATGAGCAGTTCTTC. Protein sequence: CAWVFWDRPNNEQFF.

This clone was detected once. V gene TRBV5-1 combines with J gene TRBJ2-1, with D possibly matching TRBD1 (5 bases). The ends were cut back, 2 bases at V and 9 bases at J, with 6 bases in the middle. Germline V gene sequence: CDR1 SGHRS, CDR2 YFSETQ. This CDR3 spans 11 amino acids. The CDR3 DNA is TGCGCCAGCAGCTTTAGGGGTGAGCAGTTCTTC. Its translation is CASSFRGEQFF.

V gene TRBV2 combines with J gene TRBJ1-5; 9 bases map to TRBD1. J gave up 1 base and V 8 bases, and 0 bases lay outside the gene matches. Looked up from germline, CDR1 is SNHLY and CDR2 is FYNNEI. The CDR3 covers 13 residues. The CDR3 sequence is CASDRGSNQPQHF. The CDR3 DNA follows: TGTGCCAGCGACAGGGGGAGCAATCAGCCCCAGCATTTT.